This TCR beta chain was obtained from a study of T cells after yellow fever vaccination. General study findings and limits: A small share of clonotypes appeared in both CD4 and CD8 compartments.

The CDR3 length is 10 residues. Germline CDR1 LNHDA, CDR2 SQIVND (reference sequence). The ends were cut back, 6 bases at V and 8 bases at J, with 4 bases in the middle. TCRdb independently ran MiXCR on the 5' RACE reads; one entry per CDR3 protein. The sample has 200,000 to 300,000 distinct CDR3 sequences, about 3.9% seen once. This clonotype was recorded at least ten times. Its antigen is undetermined. The starting material was PBMCs, obtained 15 days after the yellow fever booster vaccination. The rearrangement uses TRBV19 and TRBJ2-2; no clear D gene. This clonotype was sampled from a man younger than 30 who received the YFV17D yellow fever vaccine. The CDR3 here is CASSKGELFF. The DNA for the CDR3 is TGTGCCAGTAGCAAGGGGGAGCTGTTTTTT.